This TCR beta chain emerged from a study of T cell responses to AZD1222 COVID-19 vaccine. CDR3 length: 15 residues. Germline CDR1 reads LNHDA; CDR2 reads SQIVND (reference sequence). The ends lost 5 bases at V and 1 base at J; junction bases unmatched: 6. Assay: immunoSEQ multiplex PCR; the TCRdb copy retains only in-frame clones and omits some. In the table there are some 150,000 clones, just over 90% of which are singletons. Source: peripheral blood, taken on day 0 of AZD1222 vaccination. This chain uses TRBV19 with TRBJ1-1; 8 nucleotides align to TRBD1. This TCR was sampled from an adult in good health. CDR3 region: CASSRTGRQNTEAFF. The CDR3 bases are TGTGCCAGTAGTCGGACAGGGAGGCAGAACACTGAAGCTTTCTTT.